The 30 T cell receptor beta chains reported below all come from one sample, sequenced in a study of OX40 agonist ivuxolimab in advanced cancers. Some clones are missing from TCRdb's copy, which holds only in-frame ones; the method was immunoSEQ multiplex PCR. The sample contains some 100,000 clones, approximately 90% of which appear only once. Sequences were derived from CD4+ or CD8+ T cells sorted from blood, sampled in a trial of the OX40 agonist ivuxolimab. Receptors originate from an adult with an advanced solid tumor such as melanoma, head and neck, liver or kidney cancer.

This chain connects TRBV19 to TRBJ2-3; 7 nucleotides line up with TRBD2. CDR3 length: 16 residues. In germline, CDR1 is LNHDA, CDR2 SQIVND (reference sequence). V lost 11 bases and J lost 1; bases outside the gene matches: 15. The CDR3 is CACSLGGGRGTDTQYF. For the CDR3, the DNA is TGTGCCTGCTCACTTGGGGGGGGACGGGGCACAGATACGCAGTATTTT.

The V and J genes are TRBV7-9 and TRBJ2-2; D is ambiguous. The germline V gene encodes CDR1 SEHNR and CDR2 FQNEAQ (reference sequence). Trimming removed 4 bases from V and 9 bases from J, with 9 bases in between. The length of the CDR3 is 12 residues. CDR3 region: CASSSASWELFF. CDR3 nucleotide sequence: TGTGCCAGCAGCTCTGCCTCCTGGGAGCTGTTTTTT.

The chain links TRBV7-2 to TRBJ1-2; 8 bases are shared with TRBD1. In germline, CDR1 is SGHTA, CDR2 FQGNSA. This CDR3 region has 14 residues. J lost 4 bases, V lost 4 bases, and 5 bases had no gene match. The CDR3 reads CASSSVTGAYGYTF. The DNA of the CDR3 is TGTGCCAGCAGCTCGGTGACAGGGGCCTATGGCTACACCTTC.

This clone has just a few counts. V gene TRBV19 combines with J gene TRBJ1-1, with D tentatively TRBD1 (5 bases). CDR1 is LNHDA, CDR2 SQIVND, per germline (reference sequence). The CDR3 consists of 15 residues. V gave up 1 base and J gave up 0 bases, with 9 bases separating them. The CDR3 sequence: CASSIGPTVNTEAFF. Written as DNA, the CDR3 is TGTGCCAGTAGTATAGGCCCGACAGTGAACACTGAAGCTTTCTTT. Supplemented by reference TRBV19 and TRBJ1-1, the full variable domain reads DGGITQSPKYLFRKEGQNVTLSCEQNLNHDAMYWYRQDPGQGLRLIYYSQIVNDFQKGDIAEGYSVSREKKESFPLTVTSAQKNPTAFYLCASSIGPTVNTEAFFGQGTRLTVV.

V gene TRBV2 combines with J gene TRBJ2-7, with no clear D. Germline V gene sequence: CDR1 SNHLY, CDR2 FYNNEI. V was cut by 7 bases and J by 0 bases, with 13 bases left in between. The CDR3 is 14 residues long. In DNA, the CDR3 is TGTGCCAGCAACGATCTCCTAAGCTCCTACGAGCAGTACTTC. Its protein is CASNDLLSSYEQYF. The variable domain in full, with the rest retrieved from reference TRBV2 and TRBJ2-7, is EPEVTQTPSHQVTQMGQEVILRCVPISNHLYFYWYRQILGQKVEFLVSFYNNEISEKSEIFDDQFSVERPDGSNFTLKIRSTKLEDSAMYFCASNDLLSSYEQYFGPGTRLTVT.

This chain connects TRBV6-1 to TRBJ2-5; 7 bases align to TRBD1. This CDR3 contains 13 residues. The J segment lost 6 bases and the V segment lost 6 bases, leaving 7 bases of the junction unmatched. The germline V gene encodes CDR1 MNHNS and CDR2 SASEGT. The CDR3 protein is CASRADRAQTQYF. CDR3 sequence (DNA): TGTGCCAGCAGAGCAGACAGGGCCCAGACCCAGTACTTC.

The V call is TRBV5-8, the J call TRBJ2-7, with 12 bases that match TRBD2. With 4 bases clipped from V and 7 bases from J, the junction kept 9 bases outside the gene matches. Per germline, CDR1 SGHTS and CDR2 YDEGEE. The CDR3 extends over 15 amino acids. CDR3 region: CASSLWTSGAREQYF. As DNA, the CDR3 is TGTGCCAGCAGCCTGTGGACTAGCGGGGCTCGGGAGCAGTACTTC.

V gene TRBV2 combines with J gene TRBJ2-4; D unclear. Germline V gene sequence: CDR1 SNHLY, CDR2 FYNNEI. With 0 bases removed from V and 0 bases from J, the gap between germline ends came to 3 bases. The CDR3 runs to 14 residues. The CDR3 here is CASSEALAKNIQYF. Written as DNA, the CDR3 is TGTGCCAGCAGTGAAGCCCTAGCCAAAAACATTCAGTACTTC.

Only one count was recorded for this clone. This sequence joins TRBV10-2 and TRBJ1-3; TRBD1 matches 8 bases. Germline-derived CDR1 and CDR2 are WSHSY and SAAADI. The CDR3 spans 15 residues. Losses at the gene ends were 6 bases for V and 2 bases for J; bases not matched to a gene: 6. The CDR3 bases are TGCGCCAGCAGAGAGACAGGGGCCGCTGGAAACACCATATATTTT. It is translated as CASRETGAAGNTIYF.

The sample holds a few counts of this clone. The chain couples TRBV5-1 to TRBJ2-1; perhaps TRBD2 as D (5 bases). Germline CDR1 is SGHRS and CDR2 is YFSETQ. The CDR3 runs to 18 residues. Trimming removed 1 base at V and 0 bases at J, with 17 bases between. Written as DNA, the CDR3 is TGCGCCAGCAGCTTGAGTTCGGAGCGGCAGAGCTCCTACAATGAGCAGTTCTTC. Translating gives CASSLSSERQSSYNEQFF.

CDR3 nucleotide sequence: TGTGCCAGCAGTTTAGGGTGGGAGACCCAGTACTTC. Residues: CASSLGWETQYF. The rearrangement uses TRBV28 and TRBJ2-5, with no clear D. From germline, CDR1 is MDHEN and CDR2 SYDVKM. Trimming shortened V by 2 bases and J by 5 bases, and 6 bases separated the two germline ends. This CDR3 is 12 amino acids long.

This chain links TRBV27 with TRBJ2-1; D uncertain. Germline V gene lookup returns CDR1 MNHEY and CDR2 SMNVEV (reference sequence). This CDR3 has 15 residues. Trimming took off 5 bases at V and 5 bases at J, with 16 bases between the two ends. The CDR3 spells CASSEPGWAHNEQFF. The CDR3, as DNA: TGTGCCAGCAGTGAACCCGGGTGGGCTCACAATGAGCAGTTCTTC.

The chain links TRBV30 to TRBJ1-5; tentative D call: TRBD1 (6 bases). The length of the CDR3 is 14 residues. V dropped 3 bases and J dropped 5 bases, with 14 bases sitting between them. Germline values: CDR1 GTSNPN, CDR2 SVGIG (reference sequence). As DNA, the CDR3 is TGTGCCTGGAGAACCGGGGGGCTCGATCAGCCCCAGCATTTT. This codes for CAWRTGGLDQPQHF.

The DNA of the CDR3 is TGTGCCAGCAGCCCGGACGGGGGGAGGGAGACCCAGTACTTC. This gives the protein CASSPDGGRETQYF. This chain joins TRBV7-2 and TRBJ2-5; 7 bases map to TRBD2. The CDR3 runs to 14 residues. Per germline, CDR1 SGHTA and CDR2 FQGNSA. V gave up 5 bases and J gave up 5 bases; unmatched junction bases: 8.

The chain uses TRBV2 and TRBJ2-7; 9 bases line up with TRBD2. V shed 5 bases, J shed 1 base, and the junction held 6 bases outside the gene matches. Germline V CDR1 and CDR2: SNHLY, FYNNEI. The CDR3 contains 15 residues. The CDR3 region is CASSPAGGLSYEQYF. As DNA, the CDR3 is TGTGCCAGCAGTCCCGCGGGAGGGTTATCCTACGAGCAGTACTTC.

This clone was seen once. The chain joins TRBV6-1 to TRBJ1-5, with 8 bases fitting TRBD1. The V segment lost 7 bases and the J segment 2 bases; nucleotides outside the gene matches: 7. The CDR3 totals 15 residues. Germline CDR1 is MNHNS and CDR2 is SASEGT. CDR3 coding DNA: TGTGCCAGCATCGGACAGGGTCTGGGCAATCAGCCCCAGCATTTT. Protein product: CASIGQGLGNQPQHF.

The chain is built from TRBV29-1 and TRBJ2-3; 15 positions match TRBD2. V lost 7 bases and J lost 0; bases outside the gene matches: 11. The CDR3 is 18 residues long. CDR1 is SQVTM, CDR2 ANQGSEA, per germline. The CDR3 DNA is TGCAGCGCCGACACAGGACTAGCGGGAGGGGCAAGCACAGATACGCAGTATTTT. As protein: CSADTGLAGGASTDTQYF.

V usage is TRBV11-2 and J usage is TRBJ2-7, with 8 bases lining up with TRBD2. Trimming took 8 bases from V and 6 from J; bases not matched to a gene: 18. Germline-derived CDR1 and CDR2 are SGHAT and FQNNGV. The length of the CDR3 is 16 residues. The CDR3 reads CASAPTATGTSREQYF. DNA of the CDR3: TGTGCCAGCGCTCCAACCGCCACCGGGACTAGTCGCGAGCAGTACTTC. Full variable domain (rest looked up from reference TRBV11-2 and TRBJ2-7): EAGVAQSPRYKIIEKRQSVAFWCNPISGHATLYWYQQILGQGPKLLIQFQNNGVVDDSQLPKDRFSAERLKGVDSTLKIQPAKLEDSAVYLCASAPTATGTSREQYFGPGTRLTVT.

The CDR3: CASSKGEDGTGIWYEQYF. CDR3 nucleotides: TGTGCCAGCAGCAAAGGAGAAGATGGGACAGGGATCTGGTACGAGCAGTACTTC. The J gene is TRBJ2-7, the V gene TRBV21-1; the table gives TRBD1 as D, unverified against the DNA. TRBV21-1 is a known pseudogene. This CDR3 comprises 18 residues.

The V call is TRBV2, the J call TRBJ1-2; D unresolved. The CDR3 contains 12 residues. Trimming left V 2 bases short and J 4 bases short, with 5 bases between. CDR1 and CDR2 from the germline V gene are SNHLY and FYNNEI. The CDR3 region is CASSERGYGYTF. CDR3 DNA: TGTGCCAGCAGTGAACGGGGCTATGGCTACACCTTC.

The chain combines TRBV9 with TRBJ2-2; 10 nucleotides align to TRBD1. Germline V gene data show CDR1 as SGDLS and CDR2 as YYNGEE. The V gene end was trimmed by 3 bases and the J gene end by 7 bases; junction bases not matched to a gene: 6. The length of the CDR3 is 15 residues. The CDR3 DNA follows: TGTGCCAGCAGCGACCGACAGGGGGCGGTCGGGGAGCTGTTTTTT. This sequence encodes CASSDRQGAVGELFF.

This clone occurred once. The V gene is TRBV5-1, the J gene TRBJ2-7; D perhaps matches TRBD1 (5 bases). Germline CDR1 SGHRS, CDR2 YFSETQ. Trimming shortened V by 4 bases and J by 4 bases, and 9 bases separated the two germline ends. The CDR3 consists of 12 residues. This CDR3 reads CASSPGSYEQYF. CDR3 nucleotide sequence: TGCGCCAGCAGCCCAGGGTCTTACGAGCAGTACTTC.

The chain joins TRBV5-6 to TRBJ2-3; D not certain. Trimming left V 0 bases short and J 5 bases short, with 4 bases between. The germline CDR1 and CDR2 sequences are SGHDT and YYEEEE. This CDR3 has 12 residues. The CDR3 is CASSLGGDTQYF. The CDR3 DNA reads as TGTGCCAGCAGCTTGGGAGGAGATACGCAGTATTTT.

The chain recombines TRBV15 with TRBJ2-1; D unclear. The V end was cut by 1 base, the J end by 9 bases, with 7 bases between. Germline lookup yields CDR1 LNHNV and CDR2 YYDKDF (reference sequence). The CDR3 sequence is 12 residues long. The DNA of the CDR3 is TGTGCCACCAGCAGAGTACGTGGTGAGCAGTTCTTC. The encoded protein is CATSRVRGEQFF. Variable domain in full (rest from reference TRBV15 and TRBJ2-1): DAMVIQNPRYQVTQFGKPVTLSCSQTLNHNVMYWYQQKSSQAPKLLFHYYDKDFNNEADTPDNFQSRRPNTSFCFLDIRSPGLGDTAMYLCATSRVRGEQFFGPGTRLTVL.

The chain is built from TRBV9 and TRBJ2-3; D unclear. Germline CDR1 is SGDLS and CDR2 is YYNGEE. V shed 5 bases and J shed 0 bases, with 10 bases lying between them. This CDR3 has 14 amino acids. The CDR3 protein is CASRSDHSTDTQYF. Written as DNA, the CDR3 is TGTGCCAGCAGGAGCGATCACAGCACAGATACGCAGTATTTT.

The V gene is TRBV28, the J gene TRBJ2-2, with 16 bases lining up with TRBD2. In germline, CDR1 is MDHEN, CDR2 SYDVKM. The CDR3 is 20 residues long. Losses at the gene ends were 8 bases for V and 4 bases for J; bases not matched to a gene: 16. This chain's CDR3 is CASPLTPGLAGGPSTGELFF. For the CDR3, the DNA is TGTGCCAGCCCTCTTACCCCGGGACTAGCGGGAGGGCCGAGCACCGGGGAGCTGTTTTTT.

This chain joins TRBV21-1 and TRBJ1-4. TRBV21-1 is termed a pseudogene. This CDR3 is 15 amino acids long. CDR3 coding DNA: TGTGCCAGCAGCAAAGCCCCGGGGGCGGGTGAAAAACTGTTTTTT. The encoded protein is CASSKAPGAGEKLFF.

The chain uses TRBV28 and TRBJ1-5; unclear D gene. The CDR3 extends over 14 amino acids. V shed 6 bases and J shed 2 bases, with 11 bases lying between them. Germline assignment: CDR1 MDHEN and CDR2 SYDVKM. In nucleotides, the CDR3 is TGTGCCAGCAGGTCGACATCGGGCAATCAGCCCCAGCATTTT. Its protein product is CASRSTSGNQPQHF.

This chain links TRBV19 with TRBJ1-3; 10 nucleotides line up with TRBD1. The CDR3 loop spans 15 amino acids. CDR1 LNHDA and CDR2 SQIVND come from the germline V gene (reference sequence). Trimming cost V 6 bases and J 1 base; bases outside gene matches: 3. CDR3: CASRRDRGSGNTIYF. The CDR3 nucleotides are TGTGCCAGTAGGCGGGACAGGGGTTCTGGAAACACCATATATTTT. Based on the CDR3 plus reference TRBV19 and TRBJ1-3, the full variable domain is DGGITQSPKYLFRKEGQNVTLSCEQNLNHDAMYWYRQDPGQGLRLIYYSQIVNDFQKGDIAEGYSVSREKKESFPLTVTSAQKNPTAFYLCASRRDRGSGNTIYFGEGSWLTVV.

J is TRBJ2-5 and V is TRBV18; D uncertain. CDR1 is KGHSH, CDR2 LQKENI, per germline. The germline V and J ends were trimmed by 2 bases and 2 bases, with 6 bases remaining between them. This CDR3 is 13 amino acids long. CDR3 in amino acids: CASSPAIQETQYF. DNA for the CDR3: TGTGCCAGCTCACCAGCCATACAAGAGACCCAGTACTTC.